The 26 T cell receptor beta chains below were found in one sample sequenced in a study of early T cells in non-severe SARS-CoV-2 infection. TCRdb processed the 5' RACE reads anew with MiXCR; each CDR3 protein has one entry. The repertoire has more than 25,000 distinct CDR3 sequences, over 4.5% of them found once; the top ten carry approximately 5.2%. The sample here was whole blood, taken at baseline. All receptors derive from an adult who was a healthcare worker with PCR-confirmed SARS-CoV-2 infection or an uninfected control (not recorded which).

This clonotype was recorded at least ten times. The chain joins TRBV5-5 to TRBJ2-1; TRBD2 matches at 8 bases. The CDR3 extends over 16 amino acids. Germline assignment: CDR1 SGHKS and CDR2 YYEKEE (reference sequence). The V segment lost 0 bases and the J segment 5 bases; nucleotides outside the gene matches: 7. CDR3 protein: CASSLEPGLVNNEQFF. In DNA form, the CDR3 reads TGTGCCAGCAGCTTGGAACCGGGACTAGTAAACAATGAGCAGTTCTTC.

The chain is built from TRBV7-2 and TRBJ2-1; 7 bases map to TRBD1. CDR1 SGHTA and CDR2 FQGNSA come from the germline V gene. The CDR3 totals 15 residues. V shed 1 base, J shed 4 bases, and the junction held 4 bases outside the gene matches. The CDR3 spells CASSLEGGGYNEQFF. Here the CDR3 DNA reads TGTGCCAGCAGCTTAGAAGGGGGCGGATACAATGAGCAGTTCTTC.

This clonotype appeared many times. V is TRBV11-2 and J is TRBJ1-5; D may be TRBD1 (5 bases). This CDR3 contains 13 residues. In germline, CDR1 is SGHAT, CDR2 FQNNGV. Between the trimmed V and J ends, which lost 1 base and 5 bases, there was a span of 6 bases. The CDR3, as DNA: TGTGCCAGCAGCTTAGGGGGGGATCAGCCCCAGCATTTT. It yields the protein CASSLGGDQPQHF.

This clonotype occurred many times. The rearrangement uses TRBV7-2 and TRBJ2-3, with D uncertain. Germline CDR1 SGHTA, CDR2 FQGNSA. The CDR3 runs to 14 residues. V gave up 3 bases and J gave up 1 base, with 8 bases separating them. The CDR3 bases are TGTGCCAGCAGCTTGTACTTACGCACAGATACGCAGTATTTT. Translated: CASSLYLRTDTQYF.

This clonotype was seen only a few times. V gene TRBV20-1 combines with J gene TRBJ2-1; D call uncertain. Germline CDR1 and CDR2: DFQATT and SNEGSKA (reference sequence). The CDR3 covers 14 residues. V was trimmed by 0 bases and J by 8 bases, leaving 14 bases between them. The DNA of the CDR3 is TGCAGTGCTAGAGACCCCCTGGGCCGGCATGAGCAGTTCTTC. It is translated as CSARDPLGRHEQFF.

This clonotype was recorded many times. The genes are TRBV7-2 and TRBJ2-1, with 14 bases lining up with TRBD2. The CDR3 covers 13 residues. Losses at the gene ends were 5 bases for V and 13 bases for J; bases not matched to a gene: 4. Germline CDR1 reads SGHTA; CDR2 reads FQGNSA. Here the CDR3 reads CASSGTSGRSQFF. The CDR3 DNA is TGTGCCAGCAGCGGGACTAGCGGGAGATCCCAGTTCTTC.

This chain connects TRBV9 to TRBJ2-7; no reliable D call. The ends were cut back, 2 bases at V and 2 bases at J, with 11 bases in the middle. The CDR3 extends over 14 amino acids. Germline CDR1 reads SGDLS; CDR2 reads YYNGEE. CDR3 residues: CASSVSTGTYEQYF. In DNA, the CDR3 is TGTGCCAGCAGCGTTTCAACGGGTACCTACGAGCAGTACTTC. The full variable domain, rest sourced from reference TRBV9 and TRBJ2-7, is DSGVTQTPKHLITATGQRVTLRCSPRSGDLSVYWYQQSLDQGLQFLIQYYNGEERAKGNILERFSAQQFPDLHSELNLSSLELGDSALYFCASSVSTGTYEQYFGPGTRLTVT.

The sample holds many counts of this clonotype. The rearrangement joins TRBV9 to TRBJ2-5, with a tentative D call TRBD1 (6 bases). In germline, CDR1 is SGDLS, CDR2 YYNGEE. V lost 2 bases, J lost 1 base, and 15 bases lay in between. The CDR3 covers 16 residues. CDR3 in DNA: TGTGCCAGCAGCGTGTCCCCGGGACAACGCCAAGAGACCCAGTACTTC. Translating it yields CASSVSPGQRQETQYF.

This clonotype was seen ten or more times. This chain links TRBV11-3 with TRBJ2-1; D might be TRBD1 (6 bases). The V gene's germline CDR1 is SGHNT and CDR2 YENEEA. This CDR3 has 14 amino acids. V gave up 5 bases and J gave up 4 bases, with 12 bases separating them. In nucleotides, the CDR3 is TGTGCCAGCAGCCCGGACAGCTATTACAATGAGCAGTTCTTC. Amino acids: CASSPDSYYNEQFF.

In its sample, this clonotype ranks as medium-sized. The rearrangement joins TRBV12-3 or TRBV12-4 to TRBJ1-2, with D possibly matching TRBD1 (6 bases). The CDR3 is made up of 13 amino acids. Deletions cut 4 bases from V and 3 bases from J, with 9 bases between. CDR3 region: CASSSQGYYGYTF. CDR3 in DNA: TGTGCCAGCAGTTCGCAGGGGTACTATGGCTACACCTTC.

This clonotype was found many times. CDR3 loop: CASRPAGRLSTDTQYF. The CDR3 DNA reads as TGTGCCAGCCGCCCCGCGGGCAGGCTTAGCACAGATACGCAGTATTTT. The V call is TRBV12-3 or TRBV12-4, the J call TRBJ2-3; TRBD2 might be the D (5 bases). The CDR3 spans 16 residues. V was clipped by 8 bases and J by 0 bases, with 18 bases between them.

This clonotype has a count of ten or more. The chain uses TRBV20-1 and TRBJ2-1; 8 nucleotides line up with TRBD2. The junction had 9 bases not matched to a gene; V was cut back by 5 bases and J by 9 bases. The CDR3 sequence is 13 residues long. Germline V lookup: CDR1 DFQATT, CDR2 SNEGSKA (reference sequence). The CDR3 nucleotides read TGCAGTGCTTTGGGACTAGTCATCACTGAGCAGTTCTTC. It encodes CSALGLVITEQFF.

This clonotype was seen many times. The chain combines TRBV5-8 with TRBJ1-5, with 8 bases identical to TRBD1. CDR3 length: 14 amino acids. J lost 4 bases, V lost 6 bases, and 6 bases had no gene match. Germline loops: CDR1 SGHTS, CDR2 YDEGEE. The DNA of the CDR3 is TGTGCCAGCACGCCTGGACAGGGAAATCAGCCCCAGCATTTT. The encoded protein is CASTPGQGNQPQHF.

There are many counts of this clonotype. The rearrangement joins TRBV29-1 to TRBJ1-1, with TRBD1 as a possible D gene (6 bases). This CDR3 spans 14 amino acids. Trimming pared 3 bases from V and 5 bases from J, leaving 16 bases between. CDR1 and CDR2 (germline): SQVTM, ANQGSEA. The CDR3 nucleotides are TGCAGCGTTGAGGTGACAGGTTTGGGAACTGAAGCTTTCTTT. Residues: CSVEVTGLGTEAFF.

This clonotype has a count of ten or more. The chain combines TRBV6-1 with TRBJ2-4, with D uncertain. Germline V lookup: CDR1 MNHNS, CDR2 SASEGT. This CDR3 is built from 12 residues. V was trimmed by 2 bases and J by 6 bases, leaving 5 bases between them. In DNA form, the CDR3 reads TGTGCCAGCAGTGAAATCGGAAACATTCAGTACTTC. Amino acid sequence: CASSEIGNIQYF.

By sample fraction, this clonotype is medium-sized (0.01 to 0.1%). The chain uses TRBV28 and TRBJ1-6; TRBD1 might be the D (5 bases). Germline V gene data show CDR1 as MDHEN and CDR2 as SYDVKM. Trimming left V 4 bases short and J 7 bases short, with 11 bases between. The CDR3 contains 14 residues. CDR3 DNA sequence: TGTGCCAGCAGTTGGGGGGATCTCAATTCACCCCTCCACTTT. It yields the protein CASSWGDLNSPLHF.

In this sample, this clonotype turned up a few times. The chain employs TRBV5-6 and TRBJ2-5, with D perhaps assigned TRBD1 or TRBD2 (5 bases each). There are 14 residues in the CDR3. Germline-derived CDR1 and CDR2 are SGHDT and YYEEEE. V was cut by 1 base and J by 4 bases, with 11 bases left in between. The CDR3 here is CASSLRGTGETQYF. As DNA, the CDR3 is TGTGCCAGCAGCTTGAGAGGGACCGGAGAGACCCAGTACTTC.

This clonotype was recorded many times. The V gene is TRBV13, the J gene TRBJ2-3, with D unresolved. Germline-derived CDR1 and CDR2 are PRHDT and FYEKMQ (reference sequence). V shed 5 bases and J shed 5 bases, with 20 bases lying between them. The CDR3 length is 16 residues. CDR3 sequence: CASSPRDSRKRDTQYF. The CDR3 DNA reads as TGTGCCAGCAGCCCCCGAGACTCCAGGAAGAGAGATACGCAGTATTTT.

This clonotype was observed many times. The V gene is TRBV20-1, the J gene TRBJ1-5; 9 nucleotides match TRBD1. The CDR3 consists of 15 residues. Germline CDR1 and CDR2: DFQATT and SNEGSKA (reference sequence). J was trimmed by 3 bases and V by 4 bases; bases with no gene match: 7. In nucleotides, the CDR3 is TGCAGTGCTAAAACCGGGACAGGGAACAATCAGCCCCAGCATTTT. Its translation is CSAKTGTGNNQPQHF.

The rearrangement links TRBV5-1 to TRBJ2-2; 10 positions agree with TRBD1. Germline trimming cut 9 bases from V and 6 bases from J; bases unmatched to any gene: 14. CDR1 and CDR2 (germline): SGHRS, YFSETQ. This CDR3 comprises 16 residues. The CDR3 bases are TGCGCCATCTCAACACTCGGGACAGGGGTCGCCGGGGAGCTGTTTTTT. Its protein product is CAISTLGTGVAGELFF.

The table lists this clonotype with many counts. The V call is TRBV29-1, the J call TRBJ2-1; D not certain. Trimming pared 1 base from V and 2 bases from J, leaving 9 bases between. Germline loops: CDR1 SQVTM, CDR2 ANQGSEA. The CDR3 is 14 residues long. The CDR3 nucleotides are TGCAGCGTTGAAGGGGTAGTAACCTACAATGAGCAGTTCTTC. This codes for CSVEGVVTYNEQFF.

This clonotype was detected ten times or more. The chain employs TRBV20-1 and TRBJ1-1; TRBD1 matches at 9 bases. The V and J ends lost 1 base and 10 bases, in that order; junction bases with no gene match: 4. Germline V CDR1 and CDR2: DFQATT, SNEGSKA (reference sequence). The CDR3 is 12 amino acids. CDR3 coding DNA: TGCAGTGCTAGAGCGGGACAGGGCGGAGCTTTCTTT. Protein sequence: CSARAGQGGAFF.

At least ten counts were recorded for this clonotype. The V and J genes are TRBV12-5 and TRBJ1-2, with D perhaps TRBD1 (5 bases). The V end was cut by 0 bases, the J end by 6 bases, with 17 bases between. The V gene's germline CDR1 is LGHNT and CDR2 FRNRAP. This CDR3 comprises 16 residues. The CDR3 protein is CASGLVLGRERDGYTF. The CDR3 coding sequence is TGTGCTAGTGGTTTGGTACTGGGCAGGGAGAGGGATGGCTACACCTTC.

There are many counts of this clonotype. The rearrangement uses TRBV6-5 and TRBJ1-5, with D possibly being TRBD1 (5 bases). Per germline, CDR1 MNHEY and CDR2 SVGAGI. V was shortened by 6 bases and J by 5 bases, with 17 bases between the two germline ends. The CDR3 is 15 residues long. Here the CDR3 reads CASRRDRPRDQPQHF. The CDR3 DNA follows: TGTGCCAGCAGACGGGACCGGCCGAGGGATCAGCCCCAGCATTTT.

This clonotype ranks as medium-sized. The rearrangement joins TRBV20-1 to TRBJ1-2, with D perhaps matching TRBD1 (5 bases). V gave up 5 bases and J gave up 8 bases, with 21 bases separating them. The germline gives CDR1 DFQATT, CDR2 SNEGSKA (reference sequence). This CDR3 is 14 amino acids long. The CDR3 coding sequence is TGCAGTGCTGGCCGACAGCCGGACGAACTGGGCTACACCTTC. It codes for CSAGRQPDELGYTF.

This clonotype has just a few counts. The chain is built from TRBV7-3 and TRBJ1-1; weak D call: TRBD1 (5 bases). There are 15 residues in the CDR3. In germline, CDR1 is SGHTA, CDR2 FQGTGA. V lost 4 bases, J lost 0 bases, and 12 bases lay in between. CDR3 sequence (DNA): TGTGCCAGCAGCTCATCCGGGACCCTGAACACTGAAGCTTTCTTT. This sequence encodes CASSSSGTLNTEAFF.